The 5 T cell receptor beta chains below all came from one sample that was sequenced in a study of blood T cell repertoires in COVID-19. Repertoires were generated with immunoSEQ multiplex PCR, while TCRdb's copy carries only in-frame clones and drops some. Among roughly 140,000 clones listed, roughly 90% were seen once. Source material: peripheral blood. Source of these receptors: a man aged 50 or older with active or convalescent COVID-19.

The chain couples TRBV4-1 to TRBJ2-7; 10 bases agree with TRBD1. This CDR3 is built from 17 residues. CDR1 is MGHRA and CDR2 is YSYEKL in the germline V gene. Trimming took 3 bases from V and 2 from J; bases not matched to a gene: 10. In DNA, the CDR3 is TGCGCCAGCAGCCACCCGGGACAGGGGTTTAGGCCCTACGAGCAGTACTTC. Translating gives CASSHPGQGFRPYEQYF.

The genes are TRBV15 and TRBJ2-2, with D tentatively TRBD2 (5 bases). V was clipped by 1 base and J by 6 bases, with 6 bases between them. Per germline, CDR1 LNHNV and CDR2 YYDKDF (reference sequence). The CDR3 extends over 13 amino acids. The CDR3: CATSRAGSGELFF. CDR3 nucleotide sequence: TGTGCCACCAGCAGAGCGGGATCCGGGGAGCTGTTTTTT.

The CDR3 region is CASSYARTVNTEAFF. The CDR3 DNA follows: TGTGCCAGCAGTTACGCCCGGACTGTGAACACTGAAGCTTTCTTT. This sequence joins TRBV6-5 and TRBJ1-1, with D uncertain. CDR1 and CDR2 (germline): MNHEY, SVGAGI. Between the trimmed V and J ends, which lost 2 bases and 0 bases, there was a span of 10 bases. CDR3 size: 15 residues.

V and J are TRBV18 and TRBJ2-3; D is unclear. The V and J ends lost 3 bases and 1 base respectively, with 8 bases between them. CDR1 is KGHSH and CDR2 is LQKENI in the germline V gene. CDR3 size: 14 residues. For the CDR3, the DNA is TGTGCCAGCTCACCCGGCCAGGGCACAGATACGCAGTATTTT. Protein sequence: CASSPGQGTDTQYF.

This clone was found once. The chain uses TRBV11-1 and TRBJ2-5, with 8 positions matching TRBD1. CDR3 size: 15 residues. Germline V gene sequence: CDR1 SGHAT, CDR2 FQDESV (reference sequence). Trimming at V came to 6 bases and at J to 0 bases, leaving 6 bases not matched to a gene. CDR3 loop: CASSRGQGNQETQYF. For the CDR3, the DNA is TGTGCCAGCAGTCGAGGACAGGGAAACCAAGAGACCCAGTACTTC.